Below are 15 T cell receptor beta chains sequenced from a single sample in a study of T cell responses to AZD1222 COVID-19 vaccine. The table came from immunoSEQ multiplex PCR; TCRdb's copy has only in-frame clones and leaves some out. The sample carries about 100,000 clones, 88% recorded once. The specimen was peripheral blood, collected on day 0 of AZD1222 vaccination. The receptors here all came from an adult in good health.

The genes are TRBV11-2 and TRBJ2-1; 9 bases agree with TRBD1. The CDR3 totals 11 residues. Germline assignment: CDR1 SGHAT and CDR2 FQNNGV. With V trimmed by 5 bases and J by 14 bases, 4 bases remained unmatched. The CDR3 DNA follows: TGTGCCAGCAGCCCCGGACAGGGGAAGTTCTTC. It encodes CASSPGQGKFF.

The rearrangement links TRBV27 to TRBJ2-3, with D uncertain. The CDR3 is made up of 14 amino acids. Germline V gene sequence: CDR1 MNHEY, CDR2 SMNVEV (reference sequence). Trimming took off 3 bases at V and 1 base at J, with 8 bases between the two ends. The CDR3, as DNA: TGTGCCAGCAGTTTTGTCAGTCGCACAGATACGCAGTATTTT. It specifies CASSFVSRTDTQYF.

This sequence joins TRBV10-3 and TRBJ1-2; D remains unclear. V was shortened by 2 bases and J by 4 bases, with 8 bases between the two germline ends. CDR3 length equals 13 residues. The germline gives CDR1 ENHRY, CDR2 SYGVKD. The DNA of the CDR3 is TGTGCCATCAGTGAGAGCCTGGGCTATGGCTACACCTTC. It encodes CAISESLGYGYTF.

This clone turned up a few times. The chain is built from TRBV4-1 and TRBJ2-7; 7 positions agree with TRBD1. CDR1 is MGHRA and CDR2 is YSYEKL in the germline V gene. After removal of 3 bases from V and 6 bases from J, the junction contained 8 bases not matched to a gene. The CDR3 runs 14 residues. The CDR3: CASSQPGQTSEQYF. The CDR3 region has the DNA TGCGCCAGCAGCCAGCCGGGACAGACTTCCGAGCAGTACTTC.

The CDR3 DNA is TGTGCCAGCAGCCAAGTGGCAGGGGGTTCTGAGACCCAGTACTTC. Amino acids: CASSQVAGGSETQYF. V usage is TRBV14 and J usage is TRBJ2-5, with 7 bases lining up with TRBD1. The CDR3 has 15 amino acids. From germline, CDR1 is SGHDN and CDR2 FVKESK. With 1 base clipped from V and 5 bases from J, the junction kept 7 bases outside the gene matches.

The chain recombines TRBV24-1 with TRBJ1-1; 9 nucleotides align to TRBD1. V dropped 3 bases and J dropped 7; count of bases not matched to a gene: 2. The V gene's germline CDR1 is KGHDR and CDR2 SFDVKD. CDR3 size: 13 residues. CDR3 nucleotide sequence: TGTGCCACCAGTGATAGGGACAGGGATGAAGCTTTCTTT. It encodes CATSDRDRDEAFF.

The chain employs TRBV2 and TRBJ2-2, with no clear D. Germline loops: CDR1 SNHLY, CDR2 FYNNEI. Trimming shortened V by 4 bases and J by 7 bases, and 13 bases separated the two germline ends. This CDR3 has 14 residues. The CDR3 DNA reads as TGTGCCAGCAGTGGGATCGTTAGAGGCGGGGAGCTGTTTTTT. It translates to CASSGIVRGGELFF.

V and J are TRBV27 and TRBJ1-1; D not certain. Germline CDR1 reads MNHEY; CDR2 reads SMNVEV (reference sequence). Trimming pared 2 bases from V and 4 bases from J, leaving 14 bases between. The CDR3 sequence is 15 residues long. CDR3 protein: CASSLGYQVGTEAFF. The DNA of the CDR3 is TGTGCCAGCAGTTTAGGGTATCAGGTGGGCACTGAAGCTTTCTTT.

The V gene is TRBV28, the J gene TRBJ2-1; 8 bases fit TRBD2. The germline gives CDR1 MDHEN, CDR2 SYDVKM. V lost 7 bases and J lost 3; bases outside the gene matches: 2. The CDR3 has 13 amino acids. The CDR3 DNA reads as TGTGCCAGCATCCTAGCGGGCTACAATGAGCAGTTCTTC. Translated: CASILAGYNEQFF.

The J gene is TRBJ1-2, the V gene TRBV6-5, with a possible D match to TRBD1 (6 bases). V lost 5 bases and J 5 bases, leaving 9 bases between the germline ends. The CDR3 is 12 residues long. CDR1 and CDR2 (germline): MNHEY, SVGAGI. The CDR3 DNA reads as TGTGCCAGCAGTCTGGACAGTTATGGCTACACCTTC. It yields the protein CASSLDSYGYTF.

This chain links TRBV4-2 with TRBJ1-1; possible D gene TRBD1, 5 bases. Trimming removed 0 bases from V and 4 bases from J, with 12 bases in between. The CDR3 length is 15 residues. Germline V gene data show CDR1 as LGHNA and CDR2 as YNFKEQ. The CDR3 DNA follows: TGTGCCAGCAGCCAAGATAGTTCAGGGAGCACTGAAGCTTTCTTT. Its protein is CASSQDSSGSTEAFF.

The chain employs TRBV28 and TRBJ2-1; TRBD2 aligns across 14 bases. CDR3 length equals 18 residues. Unmatched junction bases numbered 13, after V lost 4 bases and J lost 8 bases. Germline assignment: CDR1 MDHEN and CDR2 SYDVKM. DNA for the CDR3: TGTGCCAGCAGTTGGGGACCGGGACTAGCGGGAGTTGTCGATGAGCAGTTCTTC. Amino acid sequence: CASSWGPGLAGVVDEQFF.

This chain uses TRBV28 with TRBJ1-1; D gene unclear. CDR1 is MDHEN, CDR2 SYDVKM, per germline. The CDR3 totals 14 residues. Trimming left V 5 bases short and J 0 bases short, with 10 bases between. Here the CDR3 reads CASSPPTVNTEAFF. The DNA of the CDR3 is TGTGCCAGCAGTCCCCCCACGGTGAACACTGAAGCTTTCTTT.

V gene TRBV2 combines with J gene TRBJ2-3, with D tentatively TRBD1 or TRBD2 (5 bases each). The V end lost 2 bases, the J end lost 0 bases, and 12 bases lay between the germline ends. CDR1 is SNHLY, CDR2 FYNNEI, per germline. The CDR3 totals 16 residues. CDR3 bases: TGTGCCAGCAGTGAAACACCGGGACCTAGCACAGATACGCAGTATTTT. Its translation: CASSETPGPSTDTQYF.

The chain carries TRBV3-1 (or the pseudogene TRBV3-2) and TRBJ2-3; no definite D call. Germline CDR1 reads LGHDT; CDR2 reads YNNKEL (reference sequence). This CDR3 spans 13 amino acids. Trimming removed 0 bases at V and 11 bases at J, with 12 bases between. CDR3 bases: TGTGCCAGCAGCCAAGAATTGGGCAAGAAGCAGTATTTT. Its protein is CASSQELGKKQYF.